This T cell receptor (beta chain) was profiled in a study of blood T cell repertoires in COVID-19. V gave up 0 bases and J gave up 5 bases; unmatched junction bases: 6. This CDR3 is built from 16 residues. CDR1 is MNHEY, CDR2 SVGAGI, per germline. TCRdb's copy holds only in-frame clones and misses some; the assay was immunoSEQ multiplex PCR. The sample contains some 530,000 clones, 70% to 90% of which appear only once. Source material: PBMCs or T cells enriched from blood (not recorded which). The TCR sequence derives from a woman aged 60-70 years who had recovered from COVID-19. This chain joins TRBV6-5 and TRBJ2-5, with 10 bases aligning to TRBD1. In DNA form, the CDR3 reads TGTGCCAGCAGTTACTCCGGGACAGGGGCTGGGGAGACCCAGTACTTC. This translates into CASSYSGTGAGETQYF.